A selection of T cell receptor beta chains follows, all from one sample in a study of human T cells and chemical hapten exposure. Each CDR3 protein is one row after TCRdb ran MiXCR on the RACE reads. This table has a few hundred thousand distinct CDR3 sequences, 6% to 7% appearing once. Sequencing was performed on whole blood, taken in connection with sensitization to the hapten diphenylcyclopropenone (DPC). These TCRs come from a young woman with alopecia areata. Some clones in this sample may be carry-over from other donors' samples. The conserved cysteine and the conserved F or W are not part of the CDR3 here.

cdr3_length	v_call	j_call	cdr3_aa
13	TRBV7-8	TRBJ1-3	ASSLNTGDGNTIY
9	TRBV12-3/TRBV12-4	TRBJ1-1	ASSLGTEVF
10	TRBV12-3/TRBV12-4	TRBJ1-1	ASSSTGAGAF
14	TRBV20-1	TRBJ1-5	SARDPGTGLGQPQH
12	TRBV3-1	TRBJ2-7	ASSFRDRLSEQY
14	TRBV7-9	TRBJ2-6	ASSSGQPSGANVLT
12	TRBV18	TRBJ1-6	ASSPPAGRTPLH
15	TRBV7-2	TRBJ2-5	ASSPARKVLGRETQY
14	TRBV6-5	TRBJ2-3	ASSYSKTGLAKTQY
13	TRBV11-2	TRBJ2-1	ASSSRTSGVNEQF
11	TRBV4-3	TRBJ2-1	ASSQNQGNEQF
13	TRBV6-5	TRBJ2-7	ASSRETGSSYEQY
9	TRBV6-1	TRBJ2-4	ASSAGQVLR
13	TRBV4-2	TRBJ1-2	ASSLEHDSNYGYT
14	TRBV5-4	TRBJ2-5	ASSSPSGGYRETQY
13	TRBV20-1	TRBJ1-1	SAGTPGVSGTEAF
11	TRBV7-2	TRBJ2-5	ASRTSGMETQY
12	TRBV7-8	TRBJ2-7	ASTPAGGSYEQY
15	TRBV4-3	TRBJ1-1	ASSQSVDREFDTEAF
11	TRBV9	TRBJ2-5	ASSVGQERTQY
11	TRBV12-3/TRBV12-4	TRBJ2-7	ASSTGTGAEQY
12	TRBV6-1	TRBJ2-3	ASTFERGADTQY
15	TRBV25-1	TRBJ1-2	ASSEYMDRDGLYGYT
14	TRBV18	TRBJ2-1	ASSPTGLAGENEQF
11	TRBV15	TRBJ2-5	ATRGGGSETQY
10	TRBV27	TRBJ1-2	ASSITGGGYT
13	TRBV12-3/TRBV12-4	TRBJ1-2	ASSLQGKTNYGYT
13	TRBV7-6	TRBJ1-1	ASSTGQGVPTEAF
12	TRBV10-3	TRBJ2-1	AIKGAGGGGEQF
12	TRBV4-3	TRBJ1-1	ASSQERQTAEAF
13	TRBV6-2/TRBV6-3	TRBJ2-3	ASNLRPRETDTQY
10	TRBV7-9	TRBJ1-1	ASSRGTEEAF
11	TRBV12-3/TRBV12-4	TRBJ2-1	ASSLRLAHEQF
14	TRBV4-1	TRBJ1-6	ASSQDGRGFNSPLH
12	TRBV12-3/TRBV12-4	TRBJ2-7	ASSKPGQGGEQY
14	TRBV4-3	TRBJ1-5	ASSQEAGWGNQPQH
13	TRBV5-4	TRBJ2-1	ASSLVLAVYNEQF
13	TRBV12-3/TRBV12-4	TRBJ1-1	ASSFQDPGGTEAF
14	TRBV7-2	TRBJ2-1	ASSLVAGGLYNEQF
19	TRBV9	TRBJ2-6	ASSVEVGDNPQNSGANVLT
14	TRBV20-1	TRBJ2-1	SATPDGYSSYNEQF
12	TRBV6-5	TRBJ2-1	ASSTGGMSNEQF
14	TRBV10-3	TRBJ2-7	AISSKGGTGGDEQY
13	TRBV4-3	TRBJ2-5	ASSQELGLQETQY
10	TRBV12-3/TRBV12-4	TRBJ1-2	ASSHGRTGYT
12	TRBV20-1	TRBJ1-1	SARVLDRESLAF
13	TRBV13	TRBJ2-1	ASSFLQVVGNEQF
12	TRBV7-8	TRBJ1-6	ASSALGYNSPLH
13	TRBV20-1	TRBJ1-4	SARPPGQWIEKLF
14	TRBV7-9	TRBJ2-2	ASSSSGGAPPGELF